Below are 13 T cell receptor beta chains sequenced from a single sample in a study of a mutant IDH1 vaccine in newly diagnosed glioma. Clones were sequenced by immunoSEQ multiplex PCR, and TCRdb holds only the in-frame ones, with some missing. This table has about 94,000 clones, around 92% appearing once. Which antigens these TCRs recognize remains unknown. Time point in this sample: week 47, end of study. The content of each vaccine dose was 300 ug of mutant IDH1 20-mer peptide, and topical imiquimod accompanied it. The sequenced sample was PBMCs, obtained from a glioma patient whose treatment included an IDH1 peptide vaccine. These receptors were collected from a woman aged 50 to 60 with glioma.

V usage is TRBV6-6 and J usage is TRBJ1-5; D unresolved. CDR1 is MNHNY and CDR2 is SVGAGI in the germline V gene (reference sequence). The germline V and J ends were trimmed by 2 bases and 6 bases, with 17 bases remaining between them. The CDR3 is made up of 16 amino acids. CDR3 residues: CASSYDGLAGFQPQHF. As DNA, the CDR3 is TGTGCCAGCAGTTACGATGGTCTTGCGGGTTTTCAGCCCCAGCATTTT.

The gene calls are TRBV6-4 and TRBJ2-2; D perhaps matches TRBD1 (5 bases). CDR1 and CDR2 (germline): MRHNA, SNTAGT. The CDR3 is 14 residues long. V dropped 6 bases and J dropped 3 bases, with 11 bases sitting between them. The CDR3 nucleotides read TGTGCCAGCAGGAGAGACAGAGACACCGGGGAGCTGTTTTTT. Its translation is CASRRDRDTGELFF.

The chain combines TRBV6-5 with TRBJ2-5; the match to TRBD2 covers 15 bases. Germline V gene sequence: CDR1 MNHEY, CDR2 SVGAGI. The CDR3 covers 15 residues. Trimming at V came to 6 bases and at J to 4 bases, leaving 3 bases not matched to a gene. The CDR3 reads CASSWGLAGGETQYF. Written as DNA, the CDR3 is TGTGCCAGCAGCTGGGGACTAGCGGGGGGAGAGACCCAGTACTTC.

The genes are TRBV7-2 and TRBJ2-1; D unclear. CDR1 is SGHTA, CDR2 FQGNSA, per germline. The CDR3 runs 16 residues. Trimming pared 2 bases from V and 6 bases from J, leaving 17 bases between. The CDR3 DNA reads TGTGCCAGCAGCTTAACGGGCCGTCCTTTTTCCAATGAGCAGTTCTTC. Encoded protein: CASSLTGRPFSNEQFF. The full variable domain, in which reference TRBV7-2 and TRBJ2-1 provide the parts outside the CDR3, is GAGVSQSPSNKVTEKGKDVELRCDPISGHTALYWYRQSLGQGLEFLIYFQGNSAPDKSGLPSDRFSAERTGGSVSTLTIQRTQQEDSAVYLCASSLTGRPFSNEQFFGPGTRLTVL.

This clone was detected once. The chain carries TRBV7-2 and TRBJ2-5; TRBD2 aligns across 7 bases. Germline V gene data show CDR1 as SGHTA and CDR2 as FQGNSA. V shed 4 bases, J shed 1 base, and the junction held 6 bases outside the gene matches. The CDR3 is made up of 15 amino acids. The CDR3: CASSSTAGVQETQYF. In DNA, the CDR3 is TGTGCCAGCAGCTCCACTGCGGGAGTCCAAGAGACCCAGTACTTC.

CDR3 nucleotide sequence: TGTGCCAGCAGTTACTCGACAGGGGCCCCTGGGGTTGAAGCTTTCTTT. It yields the protein CASSYSTGAPGVEAFF. The gene calls are TRBV6-5 and TRBJ1-1; 8 nucleotides line up with TRBD1. CDR1 is MNHEY, CDR2 SVGAGI, per germline. This CDR3 is built from 16 residues. The trim removed 0 bases at V and 7 bases at J, leaving 10 bases unmatched.

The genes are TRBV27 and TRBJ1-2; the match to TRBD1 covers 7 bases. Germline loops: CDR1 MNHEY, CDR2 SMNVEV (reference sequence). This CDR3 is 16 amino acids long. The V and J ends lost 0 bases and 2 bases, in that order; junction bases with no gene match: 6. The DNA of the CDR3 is TGTGCCAGCAGTTTATCGGGGGCAGGGGGAAACTATGGCTACACCTTC. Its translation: CASSLSGAGGNYGYTF.

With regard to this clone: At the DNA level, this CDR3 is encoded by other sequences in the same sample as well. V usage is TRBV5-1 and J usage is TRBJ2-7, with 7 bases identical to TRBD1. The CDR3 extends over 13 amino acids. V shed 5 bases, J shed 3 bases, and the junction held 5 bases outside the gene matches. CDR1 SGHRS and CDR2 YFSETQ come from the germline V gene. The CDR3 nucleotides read TGCGCCAGCAGTCGGGACAGAGACTACGAGCAGTACTTC. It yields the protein CASSRDRDYEQYF.

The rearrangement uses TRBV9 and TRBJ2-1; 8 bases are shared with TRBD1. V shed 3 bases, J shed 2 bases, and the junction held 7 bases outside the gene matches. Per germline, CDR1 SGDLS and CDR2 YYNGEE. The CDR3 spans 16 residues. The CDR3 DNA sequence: TGTGCCAGCAGCGGTCAGGGGGCTTGGACCTACAATGAGCAGTTCTTC. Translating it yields CASSGQGAWTYNEQFF.

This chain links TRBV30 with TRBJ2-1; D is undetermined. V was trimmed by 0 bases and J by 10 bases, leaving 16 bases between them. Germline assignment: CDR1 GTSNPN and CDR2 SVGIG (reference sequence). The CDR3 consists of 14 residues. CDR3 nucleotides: TGTGCCTGGAGTGTCTCTTGGTCCGCGGAGGAGCAGTTCTTC. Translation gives CAWSVSWSAEEQFF.

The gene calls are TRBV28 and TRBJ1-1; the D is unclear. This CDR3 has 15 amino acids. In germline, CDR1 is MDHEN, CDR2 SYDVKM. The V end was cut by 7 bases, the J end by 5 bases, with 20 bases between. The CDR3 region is CASNNKGYVRTEAFF. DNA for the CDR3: TGTGCCAGCAACAACAAAGGGTACGTTAGAACTGAAGCTTTCTTT.

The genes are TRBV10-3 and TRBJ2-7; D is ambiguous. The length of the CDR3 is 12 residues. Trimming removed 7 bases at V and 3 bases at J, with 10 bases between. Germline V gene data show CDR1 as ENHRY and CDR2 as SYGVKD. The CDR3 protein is CAITQNLYEQYF. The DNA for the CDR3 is TGTGCCATCACCCAGAACCTCTACGAGCAGTACTTC.

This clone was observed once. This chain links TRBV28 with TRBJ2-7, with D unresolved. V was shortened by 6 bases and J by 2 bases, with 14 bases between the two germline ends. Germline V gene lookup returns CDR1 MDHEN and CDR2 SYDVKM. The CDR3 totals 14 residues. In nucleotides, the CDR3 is TGTGCCAGCAGAGCCCTACCTCGCGCCTACGAGCAGTACTTC. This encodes CASRALPRAYEQYF.